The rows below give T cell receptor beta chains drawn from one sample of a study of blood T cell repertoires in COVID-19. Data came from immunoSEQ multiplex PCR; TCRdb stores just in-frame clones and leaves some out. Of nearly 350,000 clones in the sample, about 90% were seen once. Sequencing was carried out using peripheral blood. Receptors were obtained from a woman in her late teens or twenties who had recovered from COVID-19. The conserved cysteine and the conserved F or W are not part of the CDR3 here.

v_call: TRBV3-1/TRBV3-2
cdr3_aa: ASSPLLGGLRGTDTQY

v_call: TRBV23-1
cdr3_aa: ASSQSTGPQLNYGYT

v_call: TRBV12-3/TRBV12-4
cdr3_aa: ASCGDFNEQF

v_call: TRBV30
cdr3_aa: AWSGGRNIQY

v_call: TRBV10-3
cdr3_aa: AISESNRGLGANVLT

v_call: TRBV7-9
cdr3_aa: ASSPTGGQPQH

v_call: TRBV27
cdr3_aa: ASSPDPGGQPQH

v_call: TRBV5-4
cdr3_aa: ASSSGGIGMNTEAF

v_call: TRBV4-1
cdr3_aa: ASSQVGGIGQF

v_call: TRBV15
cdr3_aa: ATRREWANTEAF

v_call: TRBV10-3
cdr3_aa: AISESGLYGYT

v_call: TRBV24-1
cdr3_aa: ATVGSGTGEQF

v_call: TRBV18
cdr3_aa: ASSPGTSGTYNEQF

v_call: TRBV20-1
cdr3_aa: SAILGGEAF

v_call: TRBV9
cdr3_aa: ASSVGLAGGVFGTQY

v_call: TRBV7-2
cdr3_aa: ASSFGLQNTGELF

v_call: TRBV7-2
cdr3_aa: ASSQPGGTYGYT

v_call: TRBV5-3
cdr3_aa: ARRTHSGANVLT

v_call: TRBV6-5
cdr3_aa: ASSFGGQGGQPQH

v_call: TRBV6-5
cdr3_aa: ASSYVADTEAF

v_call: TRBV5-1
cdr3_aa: ASSRGDRGRTDTQY

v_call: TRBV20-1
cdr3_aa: SASKTGFPGNTIY

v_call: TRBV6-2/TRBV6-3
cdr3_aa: ASSLVPDTQY

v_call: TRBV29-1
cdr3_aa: SVGAFANEQF

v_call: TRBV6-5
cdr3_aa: ASSYSWPRGSEQF

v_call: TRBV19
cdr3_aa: ASSNRDGYT

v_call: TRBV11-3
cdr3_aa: ASSLAGQGALSEKLF

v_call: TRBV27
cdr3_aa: ASSPTGLPLAGVGNEQF

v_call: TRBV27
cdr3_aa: ASSSIAQFTDTQY

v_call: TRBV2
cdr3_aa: ASSDRGDYGYT

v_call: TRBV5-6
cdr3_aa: ASSLGRGSQPQH

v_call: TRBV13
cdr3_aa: ASSSDPLYGYT

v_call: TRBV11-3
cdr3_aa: ASSLSRASADNEQF

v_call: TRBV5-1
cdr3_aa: ASSSSGSGKETQY

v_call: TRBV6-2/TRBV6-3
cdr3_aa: ASSYLDGPGEAF

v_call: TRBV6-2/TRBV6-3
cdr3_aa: ASSPRVYNEQF

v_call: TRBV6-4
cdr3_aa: ASKGQLNTGELF

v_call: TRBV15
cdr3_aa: ATSSREGGGRTDTQY

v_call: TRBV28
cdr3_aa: ASSKAGTENYGYT